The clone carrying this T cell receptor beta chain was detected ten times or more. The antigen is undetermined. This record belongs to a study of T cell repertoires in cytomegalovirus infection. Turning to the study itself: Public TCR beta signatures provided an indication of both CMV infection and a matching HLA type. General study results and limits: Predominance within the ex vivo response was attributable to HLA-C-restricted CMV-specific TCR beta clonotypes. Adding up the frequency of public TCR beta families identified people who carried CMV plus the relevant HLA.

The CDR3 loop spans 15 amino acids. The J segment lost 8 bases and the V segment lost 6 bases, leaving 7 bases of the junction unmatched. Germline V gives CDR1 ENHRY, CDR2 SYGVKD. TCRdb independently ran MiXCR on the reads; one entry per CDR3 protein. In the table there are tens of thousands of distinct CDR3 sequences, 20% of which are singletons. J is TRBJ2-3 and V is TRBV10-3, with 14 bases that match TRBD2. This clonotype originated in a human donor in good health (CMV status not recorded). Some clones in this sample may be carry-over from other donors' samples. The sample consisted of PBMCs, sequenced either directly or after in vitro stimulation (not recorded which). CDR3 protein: CAISPGTSGGGTQYF. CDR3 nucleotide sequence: TGTGCCATCAGCCCCGGGACTAGCGGGGGTGGTACGCAGTATTTT.